Listed here are 32 T cell receptor beta chains from one sample, sequenced in a study of blood T cell repertoires in COVID-19. Repertoires were generated with immunoSEQ multiplex PCR, while TCRdb's copy carries only in-frame clones and drops some. The sample shows roughly 150,000 clones, 85% of them seen only once. The sequenced sample was peripheral blood. The origin of the receptors is a woman older than 75 with COVID-19, enrolled during active disease.

This clone has just one count. V usage is TRBV11-2 and J usage is TRBJ2-1; 10 positions match TRBD2. Losses at the gene ends were 1 base for V and 9 bases for J; bases not matched to a gene: 9. The CDR3 extends over 16 amino acids. Germline lookup yields CDR1 SGHAT and CDR2 FQNNGV. The CDR3 region has the DNA TGTGCCAGCAGCTTAGGTGGGCTAGCGGGAGTTTTTGAGCAGTTCTTC. Amino acid sequence: CASSLGGLAGVFEQFF.

The chain joins TRBV6-6 to TRBJ2-2; D is unclear. The CDR3 loop spans 14 amino acids. Per the germline V gene, CDR1 is MNHNY and CDR2 is SVGAGI (reference sequence). Trimming pared 2 bases from V and 5 bases from J, leaving 9 bases between. CDR3 bases: TGTGCCAGCAGTTACCCCACCGGGACCGGGGAGCTGTTTTTT. Its protein product is CASSYPTGTGELFF.

This clone was picked up one time. This chain links TRBV9 with TRBJ2-3, with D possibly matching TRBD1 (6 bases). Trimming took off 0 bases at V and 2 bases at J, with 10 bases between the two ends. The CDR3 has 15 amino acids. Germline CDR1 is SGDLS and CDR2 is YYNGEE. The CDR3, as DNA: TGTGCCAGCAGCGTAGGGGGGCTTTCCACAGATACGCAGTATTTT. It yields the protein CASSVGGLSTDTQYF.

The rearrangement links TRBV19 to TRBJ1-4; the D gene is possibly TRBD1 (6 bases). Trimming stripped 7 bases from V and 0 bases from J, with 12 bases between. The CDR3 runs to 15 residues. The V gene's germline CDR1 is LNHDA and CDR2 SQIVND (reference sequence). The chain's CDR3 is CASKGGGSTNEKLFF. Written as DNA, the CDR3 is TGTGCCAGTAAAGGGGGGGGCTCAACTAATGAAAAACTGTTTTTT.

The chain uses TRBV9 and TRBJ1-3; D is ambiguous. With 0 bases removed from V and 0 bases from J, the gap between germline ends came to 7 bases. This CDR3 is 15 amino acids long. The germline V gene has CDR1 SGDLS and CDR2 YYNGEE. The DNA of the CDR3 is TGTGCCAGCAGCGTAGACAGCAACTCTGGAAACACCATATATTTT. Translated: CASSVDSNSGNTIYF.

The rearrangement links TRBV6-1 to TRBJ2-1; 8 bases are a match to TRBD1. The CDR3 loop spans 13 amino acids. Germline V lookup: CDR1 MNHNS, CDR2 SASEGT. V lost 2 bases to trimming and J lost 13 bases; unmatched junction nucleotides: 7. The CDR3 loop is CASSEKGDRFQFF. CDR3 bases: TGTGCCAGCAGTGAAAAAGGGGACAGGTTCCAGTTCTTC.

This clone has a handful of counts. The chain recombines TRBV28 with TRBJ2-7, with D uncertain. The germline V gene encodes CDR1 MDHEN and CDR2 SYDVKM. V dropped 7 bases and J dropped 4 bases, with 11 bases sitting between them. CDR3 length: 12 amino acids. The CDR3 region has the DNA TGTGCCAGCATTTCCCCCCGGTACGAGCAGTACTTC. Amino acid sequence: CASISPRYEQYF.

This chain joins TRBV28 and TRBJ1-2; the match to TRBD1 covers 12 bases. V shed 4 bases and J 2 bases; nucleotides not matched to a gene: 5. Germline CDR1 reads MDHEN; CDR2 reads SYDVKM. This CDR3 contains 16 residues. Here the CDR3 DNA reads TGTGCCAGCAGTTCGGGACAGGGGGCGATAAACTATGGCTACACCTTC. Its protein product is CASSSGQGAINYGYTF.

The J gene is TRBJ1-5, the V gene TRBV27; D perhaps matches TRBD1 (5 bases). CDR3 length: 14 amino acids. V shed 9 bases and J shed 4 bases, with 16 bases lying between them. Looked up from germline, CDR1 is MNHEY and CDR2 is SMNVEV (reference sequence). DNA for the CDR3: TGTGCCAGGCCGGGGGGGGAAATTAATCAGCCCCAGCATTTT. It encodes CARPGGEINQPQHF.

The chain has TRBV5-8 and TRBJ2-7; possibly TRBD2 for D (6 bases). Germline CDR1 is SGHTS and CDR2 is YDEGEE. V lost 4 bases and J 5 bases, leaving 19 bases between the germline ends. The CDR3 is 15 residues long. The CDR3 spells CASSPRILANHEQYF. DNA of the CDR3: TGTGCCAGCAGCCCGCGAATACTAGCTAACCACGAGCAGTACTTC.

DNA of the CDR3: TGTGCCAGCAGACCGTACGGGACAGGGGGCTACGAGCAGTACTTC. Its protein product is CASRPYGTGGYEQYF. This chain uses TRBV6-5 with TRBJ2-7, with TRBD1 matching over 11 bases. Germline loops: CDR1 MNHEY, CDR2 SVGAGI. V shed 6 bases, J shed 3 bases, and the junction held 7 bases outside the gene matches. This CDR3 contains 15 residues.

This clone appeared a single time. V is TRBV5-4 and J is TRBJ1-4, with 8 bases lining up with TRBD1. Germline V gene sequence: CDR1 SGHNT, CDR2 YYREEE (reference sequence). This CDR3 has 16 residues. The ends lost 0 bases at V and 8 bases at J; junction bases unmatched: 9. The CDR3 sequence is CASSLGTGRREEKLFF. The CDR3 region has the DNA TGTGCCAGCAGCTTGGGGACAGGGAGACGGGAGGAAAAACTGTTTTTT.

This rearrangement joins TRBV4-1 to TRBJ1-2; TRBD1 matches 7 bases. CDR1 is MGHRA, CDR2 YSYEKL, per germline. CDR3 length: 14 residues. The J segment lost 4 bases and the V segment lost 1 base, leaving 3 bases of the junction unmatched. The chain's CDR3 is CASSQAQGIYGYTF. The CDR3 DNA is TGCGCCAGCAGCCAAGCACAGGGGATCTATGGCTACACCTTC.

The rearrangement uses TRBV7-9 and TRBJ2-4, with 7 bases lining up with TRBD2. CDR3 length: 15 residues. Trimming took 8 bases from V and 6 from J; bases not matched to a gene: 13. Germline assignment: CDR1 SEHNR and CDR2 FQNEAQ (reference sequence). The CDR3 DNA reads as TGTGCCAGCCGCGCCTCTACCGGGACTACAAACATTCAGTACTTC. Its translation: CASRASTGTTNIQYF.

The J gene is TRBJ1-4, the V gene TRBV2; 8 nucleotides match TRBD1. Losses at the gene ends were 5 bases for V and 5 bases for J; bases not matched to a gene: 4. The germline CDR1 and CDR2 sequences are SNHLY and FYNNEI. The CDR3 loop spans 14 amino acids. In nucleotides, the CDR3 is TGTGCCAGCAGTCCTAGGACAGGGAATGAAAAACTGTTTTTT. Its translation: CASSPRTGNEKLFF.

The J gene is TRBJ1-6, the V gene TRBV6-6; 8 nucleotides agree with TRBD1. CDR1 and CDR2 (germline): MNHNY, SVGAGI (reference sequence). The CDR3 spans 16 residues. V lost 6 bases, J lost 7 bases, and 11 bases stayed unmatched. The CDR3 DNA reads as TGTGCCAGCAGATCACAGGGGGTATTGAAGAATTCACCCCTCCACTTT. Translated, it gives CASRSQGVLKNSPLHF.

This chain connects TRBV23-1 to TRBJ2-4; 9 nucleotides agree with TRBD2. TRBV23-1 is an ORF; its function is uncertain. CDR3 size: 19 residues. V lost 7 bases and J lost 2; bases outside the gene matches: 18. The CDR3, as DNA: TGCGCCAGCATATCGAGCGGCCTAGCGGGATTTGGTACCAAAAACATTCAGTACTTC. Residues: CASISSGLAGFGTKNIQYF.

The genes are TRBV18 and TRBJ1-5, with D possibly being TRBD1 (5 bases). The V gene's germline CDR1 is KGHSH and CDR2 LQKENI. V gave up 4 bases and J gave up 4 bases, with 11 bases separating them. CDR3 length: 14 amino acids. Here the CDR3 reads CASSQAGRNQPQHF. In nucleotides, the CDR3 is TGTGCCAGCTCACAAGCAGGGAGGAATCAGCCCCAGCATTTT.

The rearrangement uses TRBV5-1 and TRBJ1-1; TRBD1 matches at 9 bases. The CDR3 has 14 amino acids. Trimming cost V 5 bases and J 5 bases; bases outside gene matches: 7. Per the germline V gene, CDR1 is SGHRS and CDR2 is YFSETQ. The CDR3 protein is CASREPGQGTEAFF. The CDR3 DNA follows: TGCGCCAGCAGGGAACCGGGACAGGGTACTGAAGCTTTCTTT.

In this sample, this clone turned up many times. V usage is TRBV4-2 and J usage is TRBJ1-3; D uncertain. Trimming stripped 0 bases from V and 4 bases from J, with 10 bases between. Per germline, CDR1 LGHNA and CDR2 YNFKEQ. The CDR3 is 15 amino acids. The CDR3 is CASSQEFAKGNTIYF. CDR3 DNA sequence: TGTGCCAGCAGCCAAGAATTCGCGAAGGGAAACACCATATATTTT.

The table lists this clone with a count of one. The V gene is TRBV12-3 or TRBV12-4, the J gene TRBJ2-1; D perhaps matches TRBD2 (5 bases). V lost 6 bases, J lost 6 bases, and 9 bases lay in between. The CDR3 extends over 12 amino acids. CDR3 sequence (DNA): TGTGCCAGCAGGACTACCCCCAATGAGCAGTTCTTC. It yields the protein CASRTTPNEQFF.

V gene TRBV7-3 combines with J gene TRBJ2-6; D ambiguous. Looked up from germline, CDR1 is SGHTA and CDR2 is FQGTGA. The CDR3 has 16 amino acids. V was trimmed by 5 bases and J by 0 bases, leaving 11 bases between them. The CDR3 nucleotides read TGTGCCAGCAGCCCCCCGAGAAGCTCTGGGGCCAACGTCCTGACTTTC. Protein: CASSPPRSSGANVLTF.

V is TRBV4-1 and J is TRBJ2-3; tentatively, D is TRBD1 (6 bases). The V end was cut by 5 bases, the J end by 3 bases, with 12 bases between. This CDR3 has 14 amino acids. Germline V gene sequence: CDR1 MGHRA, CDR2 YSYEKL. In nucleotides, the CDR3 is TGCGCCAGCAGCACAGGGCCATTGACAGATACGCAGTATTTT. Residues: CASSTGPLTDTQYF.

The J gene is TRBJ2-1, the V gene TRBV4-1; 7 nucleotides align to TRBD2. V was pared by 0 bases and J by 0 bases, with 2 bases of the junction left unmatched. CDR3 length: 16 amino acids. Germline V gene sequence: CDR1 MGHRA, CDR2 YSYEKL. The CDR3, as DNA: TGCGCCAGCAGCCAAGATGGCGGGAGCTCCTACAATGAGCAGTTCTTC. Its translation: CASSQDGGSSYNEQFF.

V is TRBV3-1 (or the pseudogene TRBV3-2) and J is TRBJ2-1; a weak D match, TRBD2 (5 bases). The length of the CDR3 is 11 residues. Trimming removed 2 bases from V and 9 bases from J, with 5 bases in between. Germline CDR1 is LGHDT and CDR2 is YNNKEL (reference sequence). CDR3 loop: CASSQTSEQFF. DNA of the CDR3: TGTGCCAGCAGCCAAACTAGTGAGCAGTTCTTC.

This chain connects TRBV5-1 to TRBJ2-7; a weak D match, TRBD2 (5 bases). The CDR3 runs to 15 residues. V lost 4 bases, J lost 4 bases, and 18 bases lay in between. In germline, CDR1 is SGHRS, CDR2 YFSETQ. The CDR3 is CASSVTGESSYEQYF. The CDR3 bases are TGCGCCAGCAGCGTCACCGGGGAGTCCTCATACGAGCAGTACTTC. Full variable domain (rest looked up from reference TRBV5-1 and TRBJ2-7): KAGVTQTPRYLIKTRGQQVTLSCSPISGHRSVSWYQQTPGQGLQFLFEYFSETQRNKGNFPGRFSGRQFSNSRSEMNVSTLELGDSALYLCASSVTGESSYEQYFGPGTRLTVT.

The chain joins TRBV5-1 to TRBJ2-5; 8 nucleotides agree with TRBD2. V was pared by 3 bases and J by 4 bases, with 11 bases of the junction left unmatched. The CDR3 consists of 16 residues. Germline assignment: CDR1 SGHRS and CDR2 YFSETQ. The CDR3 sequence: CASSSTGTRAGETQYF. The CDR3, as DNA: TGCGCCAGCAGCTCCACCGGGACTAGGGCAGGAGAGACCCAGTACTTC.

This chain joins TRBV5-5 and TRBJ1-2; 8 bases match TRBD1. V gave up 0 bases and J gave up 3 bases; unmatched junction bases: 4. Germline CDR1 is SGHKS and CDR2 is YYEKEE (reference sequence). There are 15 residues in the CDR3. The CDR3 sequence is CASSLGQGFDYGYTF. The CDR3 DNA reads as TGTGCCAGCAGCTTGGGACAGGGGTTTGACTATGGCTACACCTTC. Variable domain in full (rest from reference TRBV5-5 and TRBJ1-2): DAGVTQSPTHLIKTRGQQVTLRCSPISGHKSVSWYQQVLGQGPQFIFQYYEKEERGRGNFPDRFSARQFPNYSSELNVNALLLGDSALYLCASSLGQGFDYGYTFGSGTRLTVV.

The rearrangement links TRBV6-6 to TRBJ1-6; possibly TRBD1 for D (5 bases). Per germline, CDR1 MNHNY and CDR2 SVGAGI (reference sequence). Trimming shortened V by 3 bases and J by 16 bases, and 19 bases separated the two germline ends. This CDR3 is 14 amino acids long. The CDR3 is CASSYGAGSVGLHF. CDR3 coding DNA: TGTGCCAGCAGTTATGGGGCAGGCAGCGTGGGGCTCCACTTT.

The genes are TRBV24-1 and TRBJ2-3, with TRBD2 identical over 11 bases. Looked up from germline, CDR1 is KGHDR and CDR2 is SFDVKD. The CDR3 extends over 15 amino acids. V dropped 4 bases and J dropped 7; count of bases not matched to a gene: 6. The CDR3 coding sequence is TGTGCCACCAGTGACAATAGCGGGGGGGATCATACGCAGTATTTT. Its protein product is CATSDNSGGDHTQYF.

The chain joins TRBV25-1 to TRBJ1-2; tentatively, D is TRBD1 (5 bases). The germline V gene encodes CDR1 MGHDK and CDR2 SYGVNS. Trimming removed 3 bases at V and 6 bases at J, with 17 bases between. This CDR3 contains 15 residues. CDR3 coding DNA: TGTGCCAGCAGTGAGGGTGGGGCGCCGCGTCATGGCTACACCTTC. Translating it yields CASSEGGAPRHGYTF.

The chain joins TRBV3-1 (or the pseudogene TRBV3-2) to TRBJ1-1; 7 nucleotides align to TRBD1. CDR3 length: 13 amino acids. V was pared by 4 bases and J by 5 bases, with 4 bases of the junction left unmatched. Germline values: CDR1 LGHDT, CDR2 YNNKEL (reference sequence). In DNA form, the CDR3 reads TGTGCCAGCAGCCCGACAGGGAGGACTGAAGCTTTCTTT. Translating gives CASSPTGRTEAFF.